This T cell receptor beta chain stems from a study of blood T cell repertoires in COVID-19. At the level of the study: The origin of the acute and convalescent COVID-19 samples was the United States, Italy and Spain. T cells, B-cell-depleted T cells, or PBMCs provided the cDNA or gDNA that served as material.

This clone was seen a handful of times. Sequencing used immunoSEQ multiplex PCR; TCRdb keeps in-frame clones, though not all of them. The table lists about 230,000 clones, around four fifths of them singletons. The source material was peripheral blood. This TCR derives from an older woman with active or convalescent COVID-19.

Written as DNA, the CDR3 is TGCGCCAGCATCGAAGGGACAGGGTCGGGAAACATTCAGTACTTC. Translated: CASIEGTGSGNIQYF. The V gene is TRBV5-1, the J gene TRBJ2-4; TRBD1 aligns across 9 bases. In germline, CDR1 is SGHRS, CDR2 YFSETQ. V dropped 6 bases and J dropped 6; count of bases not matched to a gene: 10. This CDR3 is 15 amino acids long. Full variable domain (rest looked up from reference TRBV5-1 and TRBJ2-4): KAGVTQTPRYLIKTRGQQVTLSCSPISGHRSVSWYQQTPGQGLQFLFEYFSETQRNKGNFPGRFSGRQFSNSRSEMNVSTLELGDSALYLCASIEGTGSGNIQYFGAGTRLSVL.